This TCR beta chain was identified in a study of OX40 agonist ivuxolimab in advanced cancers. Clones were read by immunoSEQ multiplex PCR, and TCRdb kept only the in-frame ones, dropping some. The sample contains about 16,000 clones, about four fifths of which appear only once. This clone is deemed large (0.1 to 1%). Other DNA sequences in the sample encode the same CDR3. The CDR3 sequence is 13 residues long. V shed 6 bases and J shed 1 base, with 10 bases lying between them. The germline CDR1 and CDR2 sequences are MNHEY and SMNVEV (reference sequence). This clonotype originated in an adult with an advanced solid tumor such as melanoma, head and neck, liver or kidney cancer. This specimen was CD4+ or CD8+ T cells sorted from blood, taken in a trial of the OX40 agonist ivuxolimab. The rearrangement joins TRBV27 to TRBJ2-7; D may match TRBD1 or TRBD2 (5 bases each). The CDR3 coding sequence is TGTGCCAGCAGCCCCGGGGCTTCCTACGAGCAGTACTTC. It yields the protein CASSPGASYEQYF.